These 13 T cell receptor beta chains were sequenced from one sample in a study of early T cells in non-severe SARS-CoV-2 infection. Each CDR3 protein gets one entry after TCRdb re-called the 5' RACE reads with MiXCR. This sample has tens of thousands of distinct CDR3 sequences, with more than 9% found just once. Sample: whole blood. The receptor set was obtained from an adult who was a healthcare worker with PCR-confirmed SARS-CoV-2 infection or an uninfected control (not recorded which).

This clonotype appeared many times. The CDR3 DNA is TGTGCCAGTAGTATAGCCCTTAGCTCCTACAATGAGCAGTTCTTC. Translation gives CASSIALSSYNEQFF. The chain couples TRBV19 to TRBJ2-1; D unclear. The CDR3 is made up of 15 amino acids. Germline CDR1 LNHDA, CDR2 SQIVND (reference sequence). The V end was cut by 1 base, the J end by 0 bases, with 7 bases between.

There are a few counts of this clonotype. V and J are TRBV14 and TRBJ1-1; D uncertain. The germline V and J ends were trimmed by 0 bases and 11 bases, with 13 bases remaining between them. Germline loops: CDR1 SGHDN, CDR2 FVKESK. The length of the CDR3 is 13 residues. This CDR3 is CASSQEWGLPAFF. The CDR3 DNA is TGTGCCAGCAGCCAAGAATGGGGTTTGCCGGCTTTCTTT.

About this clonotype itself: One base away lies a much larger clone, so this may be a sequencing read error. This chain joins TRBV27 and TRBJ1-6, with a possible D match to TRBD1 (5 bases). With 5 bases removed from V and 9 bases from J, the gap between germline ends came to 14 bases. From germline, CDR1 is MNHEY and CDR2 SMNVEV (reference sequence). The CDR3 consists of 14 residues. This CDR3 reads CASSTCRETSPLHF. The CDR3 nucleotides read TGTGCCAGCAGTACGTGCAGGGAGACTTCACCCCTCCACTTT.

This clonotype has only a few counts. The DNA for the CDR3 is TGCGCCACCTCGACTAGCGGGAGTTACAGCTCCTACAATGAGCAGTTCTTC. It is translated as CATSTSGSYSSYNEQFF. V is TRBV5-1 and J is TRBJ2-1; 12 bases agree with TRBD2. The V and J ends lost 9 bases and 0 bases, in that order; junction bases with no gene match: 10. Germline CDR1 and CDR2: SGHRS and YFSETQ. This CDR3 contains 17 residues.

This clonotype showed up many times. The V gene is TRBV20-1, the J gene TRBJ1-5; D unclear. V was cut by 5 bases and J by 3 bases, with 20 bases left in between. Germline assignment: CDR1 DFQATT and CDR2 SNEGSKA (reference sequence). The CDR3 contains 16 residues. In nucleotides, the CDR3 is TGCAGTGCTGGAGGGCATTCACAAACGGCCAATCAGCCCCAGCATTTT. This codes for CSAGGHSQTANQPQHF.

A few counts support this clonotype. The V gene is TRBV10-3, the J gene TRBJ2-1; no firm D call. This CDR3 is built from 13 residues. Germline V lookup: CDR1 ENHRY, CDR2 SYGVKD. Between the trimmed V and J ends, which lost 2 bases and 4 bases, there was a span of 6 bases. In DNA, the CDR3 is TGTGCCATCAGTGAGCTGGGGTACAATGAGCAGTTCTTC. Amino acids: CAISELGYNEQFF.

This clonotype was counted many times. DNA for the CDR3: TGTGCCAGCAGTTTACCCTCCAAGGGACAGCTTTATGGCTACACCTTC. Translation: CASSLPSKGQLYGYTF. The V call is TRBV6-6, the J call TRBJ1-2; 7 bases agree with TRBD1. This CDR3 comprises 16 residues. J lost 5 bases, V lost 4 bases, and 13 bases had no gene match. CDR1 and CDR2 (germline): MNHNY, SVGAGI (reference sequence).

CDR3 amino acids: CASSFVPANTQYF. As DNA, the CDR3 is TGTGCCAGCAGCTTCGTCCCCGCCAATACGCAGTATTTT. V usage is TRBV7-3 and J usage is TRBJ2-3, with D hard to call. The germline V gene encodes CDR1 SGHTA and CDR2 FQGTGA. The V gene lost 3 bases and the J gene lost 7 bases, with 11 bases spanning the gap. The CDR3 is made up of 13 amino acids.

This clonotype was seen repeatedly, ten times or more. The V and J genes are TRBV12-3 or TRBV12-4 and TRBJ2-3, with 9 nucleotides matching TRBD1. The CDR3 sequence is 14 residues long. Trimming took 3 bases from V and 11 from J; bases not matched to a gene: 9. The CDR3 sequence: CASSLGNRGLEQYF. The CDR3 region has the DNA TGTGCCAGCAGTTTGGGGAACAGGGGGCTCGAGCAGTATTTT.

The sample holds many counts of this clonotype. The rearrangement links TRBV7-6 to TRBJ2-1; D call uncertain. CDR3 length: 13 amino acids. Trimming removed 1 base at V and 6 bases at J, with 7 bases between. From germline, CDR1 is SGHVS and CDR2 FNYEAQ. In nucleotides, the CDR3 is TGTGCCAGCAGCTTAGGACTTGGCAATGAGCAGTTCTTC. The encoded protein is CASSLGLGNEQFF. Filled out from reference TRBV7-6 and TRBJ2-1, the complete variable domain reads GAGVSQSPRYKVTKRGQDVALRCDPISGHVSLYWYRQALGQGPEFLTYFNYEAQQDKSGLPNDRFSAERPEGSISTLTIQRTEQRDSAMYRCASSLGLGNEQFFGPGTRLTVL.

CDR3 sequence reads: CATSRDIRGSYEQYF. CDR3 coding DNA: TGTGCCACCAGCAGAGATATACGGGGGTCCTACGAGCAGTACTTC. The chain employs TRBV15 and TRBJ2-7, with a tentative D call TRBD2 (6 bases). Germline CDR1 LNHNV, CDR2 YYDKDF (reference sequence). This CDR3 region has 15 residues. The V and J ends lost 0 bases and 1 base respectively, with 10 bases between them.

This clonotype has ten or more counts. This chain links TRBV20-1 with TRBJ2-1; D ambiguous. Trimming pared 3 bases from V and 0 bases from J, leaving 9 bases between. The CDR3 totals 14 residues. In germline, CDR1 is DFQATT, CDR2 SNEGSKA (reference sequence). The CDR3 bases are TGCAGTGCTAGGCCGGCTGGCTCCTACAATGAGCAGTTCTTC. Protein product: CSARPAGSYNEQFF.

This rearrangement joins TRBV19 to TRBJ2-1; TRBD2 matches at 13 bases. After removal of 5 bases from V and 3 bases from J, the junction contained 4 bases not matched to a gene. CDR3 length: 16 amino acids. Germline CDR1 is LNHDA and CDR2 is SQIVND (reference sequence). The CDR3 reads CASSSGLAGLYNEQFF. The CDR3 DNA reads TGTGCCAGTAGTTCGGGACTAGCGGGACTCTACAATGAGCAGTTCTTC.